This T cell receptor (beta chain) was sequenced during a study of blood T cells in healthy people across ages. The authors ran a second PCR of roughly 6 to 11 cycles using a sample-barcoded 5' primer and a J-beta primer mix. TCRdb reprocessed the 5' RACE reads with MiXCR, giving one entry per CDR3 protein. Seen here are about 720,000 distinct CDR3 sequences, about 20% observed once, and the top ten hold around a fifth. Study-wide findings and caveats: More naive CD4+ cells and higher diversity marked long-lived donors relative to aged donors. Percentage of naive T cells showed a strong correlation with TCR beta diversity. Roughly linearly, TCR beta diversity per million T cells fell as age increased.

The CDR3 consists of 16 residues. Germline V CDR1 and CDR2: SGHAT, FQNNGV. This clonotype was seen a few times. Its antigen is not identified. Compared with germline, one end of the junction differs, possibly owing to a read error. The chain combines TRBV11-2 with TRBJ1-1; TRBD1 matches at 8 bases. This TCR was sampled from a man aged 70-80 years in good health. Material: blood. The CDR3 nucleotides read TGTGCCAGCAGCTTAGCAGTGACAGGGGCGAACCCTGAAGCTTTCTTT. It is translated as CASSLAVTGANPEAFF.